The present entry profiles one T cell receptor beta chain with its context. Germline assignment: CDR1 LGHDT and CDR2 YNNKEL (reference sequence). This CDR3 region has 13 residues. Trimming stripped 4 bases from V and 2 bases from J, with 9 bases between. The entry originates in a study of blood T cell repertoires in COVID-19. Study at large: Researchers got acute and convalescent COVID-19 samples from the United States, Italy and Spain. The analysed material was cDNA or gDNA that came from T cells, B-cell-depleted T cells, or PBMCs.

In the original analysis: For nucleated cells, counts were estimated from reference gene primer amplification. The method was immunoSEQ multiplex PCR; TCRdb's version includes in-frame clones alone and lacks a portion of them. The V and J calls and the clone size are those of that table, but D and trimming were determined from the DNA. The sample lists roughly 110,000 clones; 90% to 95% were seen once. This chain uses TRBV3-1 (or the pseudogene TRBV3-2) with TRBJ2-7; D remains unclear. Sequencing was performed on peripheral blood. The clonotype comes from a woman in her 30s with acute or convalescent COVID-19. In DNA, the CDR3 is TGTGCCAGCAGCCCTCCTTTTCCCTACGAGCAGTACTTC. Its translation is CASSPPFPYEQYF.